These 8 T cell receptor beta chains were sequenced from one sample in a study of Graves' ophthalmopathy and Graves' hyperthyroidism. RNA transcripts served as template for amplifying TCR beta CDR3 sequences. First-round RT-PCR used HTBI primers; second-round multiplex PCR followed. TCRdb reprocessed the multiplex PCR reads via MiXCR and lists one record per CDR3 protein. The sample includes about 410,000 distinct CDR3 sequences, roughly 18% seen only once; the top ten take roughly 1.5%. Sequenced material: peripheral blood. The receptor set was obtained from a woman between 18 and 29 years old with Graves' ophthalmopathy.

This clonotype was recorded many times. The chain has TRBV11-2 and TRBJ1-5; D remains unclear. Germline CDR1 is SGHAT and CDR2 is FQNNGV. The V end was cut by 1 base, the J end by 2 bases, with 9 bases between. This CDR3 is 15 amino acids long. CDR3 DNA: TGTGCCAGCAGCTTAGGAGACGGACGCAATCAGCCCCAGCATTTT. Amino acids: CASSLGDGRNQPQHF.

This clonotype was observed a handful of times. This chain links TRBV6-2 or TRBV6-3 with TRBJ1-3; D not resolved. The CDR3 spans 18 residues. Between the trimmed V and J ends, which lost 2 bases and 4 bases, there was a span of 21 bases. Germline V lookup: CDR1 MNHEY, CDR2 SVGEGT. CDR3 coding DNA: TGTGCCAGCAGTTACAACACCAACCACCGGGCCTCAGGAAACACCATATATTTT. Protein: CASSYNTNHRASGNTIYF.

This clonotype was picked up many times. The J gene is TRBJ2-3, the V gene TRBV20-1; D not certain. Germline V CDR1 and CDR2: DFQATT, SNEGSKA (reference sequence). The CDR3 contains 13 residues. The germline V and J ends were trimmed by 5 bases and 0 bases, with 9 bases remaining between them. CDR3 nucleotide sequence: TGCAGTGCTGCCCCCCCCAGCACAGATACGCAGTATTTT. Translated: CSAAPPSTDTQYF.

This clonotype was counted many times. J is TRBJ1-3 and V is TRBV6-5; possibly TRBD1 for D (6 bases). Trimming stripped 7 bases from V and 0 bases from J, with 10 bases between. There are 14 residues in the CDR3. Germline V gives CDR1 MNHEY, CDR2 SVGAGI. CDR3 region: CASTTGNSGNTIYF. The CDR3 bases are TGTGCCAGCACCACAGGGAACTCTGGAAACACCATATATTTT.

This clonotype has ten or more counts. The chain has TRBV12-3 or TRBV12-4 and TRBJ2-7; TRBD2 matches at 8 bases. The CDR3 is made up of 14 amino acids. The V and J ends lost 5 bases and 7 bases, in that order; junction bases with no gene match: 10. CDR3 coding DNA: TGTGCCAGCAGTGCCTTTAGCGGGATAGGTGAGCAGTACTTC. Residues: CASSAFSGIGEQYF.

This clonotype was seen repeatedly, ten times or more. This chain joins TRBV29-1 and TRBJ1-1, with 7 bases lining up with TRBD1. The CDR3 loop spans 12 amino acids. From germline, CDR1 is SQVTM and CDR2 ANQGSEA. After removal of 7 bases from V and 5 bases from J, the junction contained 7 bases not matched to a gene. DNA of the CDR3: TGCAGCGCCAGGGGGTTCGAGACTGAAGCTTTCTTT. It is translated as CSARGFETEAFF. Filled out from reference TRBV29-1 and TRBJ1-1, the complete variable domain reads SAVISQKPSRDICQRGTSLTIQCQVDSQVTMMFWYRQQPGQSLTLIATANQGSEATYESGFVIDKFPISRPNLTFSTLTVSNMSPEDSSIYLCSARGFETEAFFGQGTRLTVV.

J is TRBJ1-2 and V is TRBV27; D is possibly TRBD1 (6 bases). The CDR3 has 15 amino acids. Per the germline V gene, CDR1 is MNHEY and CDR2 is SMNVEV (reference sequence). Trimming cost V 5 bases and J 4 bases, with 17 bases left between them. CDR3 sequence (DNA): TGTGCCAGCAGTCTCGGACAGAGTTCCTTCTATGGCTACACCTTC. Its translation: CASSLGQSSFYGYTF.

This clonotype has ten or more counts. The V gene is TRBV19, the J gene TRBJ2-7; D may correspond to TRBD1 or TRBD2 (5 bases each). CDR1 is LNHDA and CDR2 is SQIVND in the germline V gene (reference sequence). Trimming took 1 base from V and 0 from J, leaving 13 bases between them. The CDR3 runs 16 residues. CDR3 residues: CASSIVGDPSSYEQYF. The CDR3 nucleotides read TGTGCCAGTAGTATAGTTGGGGACCCTAGCTCCTACGAGCAGTACTTC.